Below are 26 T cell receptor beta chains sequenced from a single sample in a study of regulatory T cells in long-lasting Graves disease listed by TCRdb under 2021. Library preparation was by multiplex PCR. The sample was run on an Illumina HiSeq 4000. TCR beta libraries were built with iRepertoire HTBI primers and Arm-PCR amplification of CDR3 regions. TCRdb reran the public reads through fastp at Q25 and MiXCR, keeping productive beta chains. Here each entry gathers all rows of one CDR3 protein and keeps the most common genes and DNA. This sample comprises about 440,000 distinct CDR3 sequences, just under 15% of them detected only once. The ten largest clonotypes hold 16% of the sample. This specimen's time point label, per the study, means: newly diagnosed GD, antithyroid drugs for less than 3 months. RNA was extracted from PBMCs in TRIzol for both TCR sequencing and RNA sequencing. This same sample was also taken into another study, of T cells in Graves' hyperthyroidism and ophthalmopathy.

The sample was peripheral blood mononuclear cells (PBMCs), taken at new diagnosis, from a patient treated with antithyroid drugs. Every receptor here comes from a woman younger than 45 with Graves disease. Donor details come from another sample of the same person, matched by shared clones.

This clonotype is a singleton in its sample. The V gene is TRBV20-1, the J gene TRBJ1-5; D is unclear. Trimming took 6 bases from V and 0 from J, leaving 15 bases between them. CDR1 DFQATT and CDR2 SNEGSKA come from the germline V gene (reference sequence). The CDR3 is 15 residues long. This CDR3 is CSAREALPSNQPQHF. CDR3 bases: TGCAGTGCCCGAGAGGCGCTGCCTAGCAATCAGCCCCAGCATTTT.

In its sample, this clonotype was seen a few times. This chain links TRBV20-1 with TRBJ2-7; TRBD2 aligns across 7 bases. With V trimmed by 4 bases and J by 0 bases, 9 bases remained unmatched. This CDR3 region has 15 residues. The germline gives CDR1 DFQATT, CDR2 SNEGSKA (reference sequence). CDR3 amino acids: CSATGWGGGSYEQYF. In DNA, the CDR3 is TGCAGTGCTACGGGATGGGGGGGGGGCTCCTACGAGCAGTACTTC.

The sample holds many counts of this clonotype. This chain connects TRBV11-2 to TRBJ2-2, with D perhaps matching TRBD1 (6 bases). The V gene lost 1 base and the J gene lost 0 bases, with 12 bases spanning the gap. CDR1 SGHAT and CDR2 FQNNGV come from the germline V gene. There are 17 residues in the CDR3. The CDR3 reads CASSLVKGHTNTGELFF. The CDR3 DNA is TGTGCCAGCAGCTTAGTCAAGGGACACACGAACACCGGGGAGCTGTTTTTT.

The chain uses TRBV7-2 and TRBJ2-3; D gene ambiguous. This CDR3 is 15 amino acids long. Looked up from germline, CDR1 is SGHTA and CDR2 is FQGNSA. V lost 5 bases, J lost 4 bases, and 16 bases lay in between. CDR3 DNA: TGTGCCAGCAGCCTACTGATTGGTGGGGCAGATACGCAGTATTTT. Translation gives CASSLLIGGADTQYF.

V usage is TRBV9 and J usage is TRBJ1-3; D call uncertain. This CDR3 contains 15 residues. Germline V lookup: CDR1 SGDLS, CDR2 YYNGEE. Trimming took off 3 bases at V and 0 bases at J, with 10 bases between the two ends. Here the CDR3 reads CASSGTGPSGNTIYF. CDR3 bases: TGTGCCAGCAGCGGTACGGGCCCCTCTGGAAACACCATATATTTT. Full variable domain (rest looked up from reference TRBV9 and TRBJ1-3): DSGVTQTPKHLITATGQRVTLRCSPRSGDLSVYWYQQSLDQGLQFLIQYYNGEERAKGNILERFSAQQFPDLHSELNLSSLELGDSALYFCASSGTGPSGNTIYFGEGSWLTVV.

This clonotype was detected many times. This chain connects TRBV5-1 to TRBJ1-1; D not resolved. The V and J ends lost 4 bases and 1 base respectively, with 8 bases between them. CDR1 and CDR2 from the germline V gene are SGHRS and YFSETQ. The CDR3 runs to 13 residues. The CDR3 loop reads CASSPMPNTEAFF. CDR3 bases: TGCGCCAGCAGCCCCATGCCGAACACTGAAGCTTTCTTT.

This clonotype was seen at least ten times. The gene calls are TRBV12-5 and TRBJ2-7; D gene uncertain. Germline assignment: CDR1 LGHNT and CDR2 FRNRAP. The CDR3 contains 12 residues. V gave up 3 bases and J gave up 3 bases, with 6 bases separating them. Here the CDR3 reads CASGLKDYEQYF. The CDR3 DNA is TGTGCTAGTGGTTTAAAGGACTACGAGCAGTACTTC.

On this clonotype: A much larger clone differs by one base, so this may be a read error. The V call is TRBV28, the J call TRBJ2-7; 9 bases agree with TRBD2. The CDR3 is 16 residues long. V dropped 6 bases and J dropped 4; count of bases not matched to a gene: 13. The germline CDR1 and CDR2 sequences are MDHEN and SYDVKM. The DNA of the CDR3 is TGTGCCAGCAGCCGCGGACTAGCGAGACCACCTTACGAGCAGTACTTC. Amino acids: CASSRGLARPPYEQYF.

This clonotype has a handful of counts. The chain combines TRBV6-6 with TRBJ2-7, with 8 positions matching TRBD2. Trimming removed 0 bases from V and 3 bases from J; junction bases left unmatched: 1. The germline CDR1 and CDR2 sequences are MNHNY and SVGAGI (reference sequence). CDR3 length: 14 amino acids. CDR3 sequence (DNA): TGTGCCAGCAGTTACTCCGGGAGGGGCTACGAGCAGTACTTC. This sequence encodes CASSYSGRGYEQYF.

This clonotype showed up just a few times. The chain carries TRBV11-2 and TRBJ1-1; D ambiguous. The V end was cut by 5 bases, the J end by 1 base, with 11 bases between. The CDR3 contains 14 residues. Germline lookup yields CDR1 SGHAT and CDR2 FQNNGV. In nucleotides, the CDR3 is TGTGCCAGCAGCCATGGACCGCCGAACACTGAAGCTTTCTTT. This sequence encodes CASSHGPPNTEAFF.

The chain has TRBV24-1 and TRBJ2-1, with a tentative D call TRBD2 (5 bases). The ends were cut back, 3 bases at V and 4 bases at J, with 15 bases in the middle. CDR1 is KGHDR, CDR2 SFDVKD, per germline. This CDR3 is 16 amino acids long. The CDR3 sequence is CATSDPQRDLYNEQFF. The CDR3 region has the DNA TGTGCCACCAGTGATCCCCAGAGGGATCTATACAATGAGCAGTTCTTC.

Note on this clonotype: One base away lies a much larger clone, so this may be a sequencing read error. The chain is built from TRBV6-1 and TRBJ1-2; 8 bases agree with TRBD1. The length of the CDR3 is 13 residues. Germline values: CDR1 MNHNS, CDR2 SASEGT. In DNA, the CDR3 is TGTGCCACTCGCACAGGGGGGAACTATGACTACACCTTC. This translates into CATRTGGNYDYTF.

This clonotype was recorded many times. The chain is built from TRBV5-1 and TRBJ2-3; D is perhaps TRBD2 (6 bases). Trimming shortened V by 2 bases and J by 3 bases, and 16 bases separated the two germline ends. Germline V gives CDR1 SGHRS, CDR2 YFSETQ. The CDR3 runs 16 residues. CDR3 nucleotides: TGCGCCAGCAGCTTCAGGCTAGCGCATGAGACAGATACGCAGTATTTT. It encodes CASSFRLAHETDTQYF.

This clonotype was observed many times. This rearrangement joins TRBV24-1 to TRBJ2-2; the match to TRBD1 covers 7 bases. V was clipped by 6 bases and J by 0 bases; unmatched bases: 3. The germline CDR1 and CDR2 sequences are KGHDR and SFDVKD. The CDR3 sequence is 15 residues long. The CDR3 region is CATSPGTANTGELFF. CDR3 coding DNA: TGTGCCACCAGTCCCGGGACAGCGAACACCGGGGAGCTGTTTTTT.

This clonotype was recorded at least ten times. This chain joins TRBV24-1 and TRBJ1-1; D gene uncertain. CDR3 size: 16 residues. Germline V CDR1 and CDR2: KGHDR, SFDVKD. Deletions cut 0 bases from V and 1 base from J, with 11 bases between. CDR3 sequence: CATSDLNSLGNTEAFF. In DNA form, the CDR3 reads TGTGCCACCAGTGATTTGAACAGCCTGGGGAACACTGAAGCTTTCTTT.

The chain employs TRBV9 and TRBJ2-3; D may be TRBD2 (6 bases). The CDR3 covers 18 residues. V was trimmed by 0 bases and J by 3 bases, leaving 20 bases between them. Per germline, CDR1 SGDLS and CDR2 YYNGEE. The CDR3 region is CASSVGPAGYDTTDTQYF. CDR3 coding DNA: TGTGCCAGCAGCGTAGGTCCTGCGGGGTACGACACAACAGATACGCAGTATTTT.

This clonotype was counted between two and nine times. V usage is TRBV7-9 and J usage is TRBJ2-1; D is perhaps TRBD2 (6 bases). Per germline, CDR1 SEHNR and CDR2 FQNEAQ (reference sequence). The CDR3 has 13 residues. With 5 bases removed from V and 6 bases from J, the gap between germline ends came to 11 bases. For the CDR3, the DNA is TGTGCCAGCAGCCTTAGCGGCCGCAATGAGCAGTTCTTC. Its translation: CASSLSGRNEQFF.

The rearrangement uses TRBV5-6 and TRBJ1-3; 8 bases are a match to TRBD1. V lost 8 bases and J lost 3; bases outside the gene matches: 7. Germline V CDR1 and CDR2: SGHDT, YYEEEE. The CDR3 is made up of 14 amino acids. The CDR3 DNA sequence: TGTGCCAGTTTACAGGGGGGAGTTGGAAACACCATATATTTT. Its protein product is CASLQGGVGNTIYF. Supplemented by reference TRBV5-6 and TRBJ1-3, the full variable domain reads DAGVTQSPTHLIKTRGQQVTLRCSPKSGHDTVSWYQQALGQGPQFIFQYYEEEERQRGNFPDRFSGHQFPNYSSELNVNALLLGDSALYLCASLQGGVGNTIYFGEGSWLTVV.

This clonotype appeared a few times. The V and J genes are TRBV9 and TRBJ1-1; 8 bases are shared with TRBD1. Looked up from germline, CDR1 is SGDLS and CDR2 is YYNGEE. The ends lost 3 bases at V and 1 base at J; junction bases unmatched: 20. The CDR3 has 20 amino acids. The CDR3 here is CASSEPSAFRGRGENTEAFF. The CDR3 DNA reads TGTGCCAGCAGCGAGCCCTCCGCATTCAGGGGGCGCGGAGAGAACACTGAAGCTTTCTTT.

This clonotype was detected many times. The CDR3 loop reads CSARDPAGGGHEQFF. The CDR3 nucleotides are TGCAGTGCTAGAGATCCAGCGGGAGGGGGGCATGAGCAGTTCTTC. The V gene is TRBV20-1, the J gene TRBJ2-1, with 10 bases identical to TRBD2. This CDR3 is 15 amino acids long. V shed 0 bases and J 8 bases; nucleotides not matched to a gene: 7. CDR1 DFQATT and CDR2 SNEGSKA come from the germline V gene (reference sequence).

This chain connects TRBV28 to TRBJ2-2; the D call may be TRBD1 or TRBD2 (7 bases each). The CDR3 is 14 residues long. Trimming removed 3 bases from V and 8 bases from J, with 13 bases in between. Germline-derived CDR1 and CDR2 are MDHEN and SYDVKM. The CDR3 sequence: CASSFYRGGGELFF. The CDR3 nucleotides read TGTGCCAGCAGTTTTTACAGGGGAGGGGGGGAGCTGTTTTTT. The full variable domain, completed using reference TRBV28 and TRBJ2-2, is DVKVTQSSRYLVKRTGEKVFLECVQDMDHENMFWYRQDPGLGLRLIYFSYDVKMKEKGDIPEGYSVSREKKERFSLILESASTNQTSMYLCASSFYRGGGELFFGEGSRLTVL.

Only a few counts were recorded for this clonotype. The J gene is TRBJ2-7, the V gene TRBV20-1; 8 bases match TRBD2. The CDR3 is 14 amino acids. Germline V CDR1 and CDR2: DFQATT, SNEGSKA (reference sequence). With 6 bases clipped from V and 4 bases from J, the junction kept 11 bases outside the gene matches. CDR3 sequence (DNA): TGCAGTGCCCTAACCCTAGCGGGCACTTACGAGCAGTACTTC. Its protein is CSALTLAGTYEQYF.

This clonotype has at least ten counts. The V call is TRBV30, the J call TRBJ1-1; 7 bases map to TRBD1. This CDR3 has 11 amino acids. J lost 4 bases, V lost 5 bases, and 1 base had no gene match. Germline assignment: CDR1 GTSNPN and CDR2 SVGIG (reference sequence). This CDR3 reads CAWQGGTEAFF. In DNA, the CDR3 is TGTGCCTGGCAGGGGGGCACTGAAGCTTTCTTT.

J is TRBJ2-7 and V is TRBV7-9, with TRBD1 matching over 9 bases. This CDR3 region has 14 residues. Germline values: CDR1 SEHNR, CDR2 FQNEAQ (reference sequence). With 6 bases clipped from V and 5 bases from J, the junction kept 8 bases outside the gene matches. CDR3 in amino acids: CASRGPGQGDEQYF. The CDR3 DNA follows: TGTGCCAGCAGGGGACCGGGACAGGGTGACGAGCAGTACTTC.

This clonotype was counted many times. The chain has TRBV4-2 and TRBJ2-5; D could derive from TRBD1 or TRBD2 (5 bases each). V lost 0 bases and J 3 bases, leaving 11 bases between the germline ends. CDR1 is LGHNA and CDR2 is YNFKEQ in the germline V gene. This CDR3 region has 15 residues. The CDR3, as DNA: TGTGCCAGCAGCCAAGATTGGGGACGAAAAGAGACCCAGTACTTC. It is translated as CASSQDWGRKETQYF.

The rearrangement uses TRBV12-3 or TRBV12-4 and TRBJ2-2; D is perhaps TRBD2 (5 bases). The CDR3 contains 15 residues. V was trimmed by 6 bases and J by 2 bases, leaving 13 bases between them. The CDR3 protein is CASRVVSGNTGELFF. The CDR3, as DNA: TGTGCCAGCAGGGTAGTAAGCGGAAACACCGGGGAGCTGTTTTTT.